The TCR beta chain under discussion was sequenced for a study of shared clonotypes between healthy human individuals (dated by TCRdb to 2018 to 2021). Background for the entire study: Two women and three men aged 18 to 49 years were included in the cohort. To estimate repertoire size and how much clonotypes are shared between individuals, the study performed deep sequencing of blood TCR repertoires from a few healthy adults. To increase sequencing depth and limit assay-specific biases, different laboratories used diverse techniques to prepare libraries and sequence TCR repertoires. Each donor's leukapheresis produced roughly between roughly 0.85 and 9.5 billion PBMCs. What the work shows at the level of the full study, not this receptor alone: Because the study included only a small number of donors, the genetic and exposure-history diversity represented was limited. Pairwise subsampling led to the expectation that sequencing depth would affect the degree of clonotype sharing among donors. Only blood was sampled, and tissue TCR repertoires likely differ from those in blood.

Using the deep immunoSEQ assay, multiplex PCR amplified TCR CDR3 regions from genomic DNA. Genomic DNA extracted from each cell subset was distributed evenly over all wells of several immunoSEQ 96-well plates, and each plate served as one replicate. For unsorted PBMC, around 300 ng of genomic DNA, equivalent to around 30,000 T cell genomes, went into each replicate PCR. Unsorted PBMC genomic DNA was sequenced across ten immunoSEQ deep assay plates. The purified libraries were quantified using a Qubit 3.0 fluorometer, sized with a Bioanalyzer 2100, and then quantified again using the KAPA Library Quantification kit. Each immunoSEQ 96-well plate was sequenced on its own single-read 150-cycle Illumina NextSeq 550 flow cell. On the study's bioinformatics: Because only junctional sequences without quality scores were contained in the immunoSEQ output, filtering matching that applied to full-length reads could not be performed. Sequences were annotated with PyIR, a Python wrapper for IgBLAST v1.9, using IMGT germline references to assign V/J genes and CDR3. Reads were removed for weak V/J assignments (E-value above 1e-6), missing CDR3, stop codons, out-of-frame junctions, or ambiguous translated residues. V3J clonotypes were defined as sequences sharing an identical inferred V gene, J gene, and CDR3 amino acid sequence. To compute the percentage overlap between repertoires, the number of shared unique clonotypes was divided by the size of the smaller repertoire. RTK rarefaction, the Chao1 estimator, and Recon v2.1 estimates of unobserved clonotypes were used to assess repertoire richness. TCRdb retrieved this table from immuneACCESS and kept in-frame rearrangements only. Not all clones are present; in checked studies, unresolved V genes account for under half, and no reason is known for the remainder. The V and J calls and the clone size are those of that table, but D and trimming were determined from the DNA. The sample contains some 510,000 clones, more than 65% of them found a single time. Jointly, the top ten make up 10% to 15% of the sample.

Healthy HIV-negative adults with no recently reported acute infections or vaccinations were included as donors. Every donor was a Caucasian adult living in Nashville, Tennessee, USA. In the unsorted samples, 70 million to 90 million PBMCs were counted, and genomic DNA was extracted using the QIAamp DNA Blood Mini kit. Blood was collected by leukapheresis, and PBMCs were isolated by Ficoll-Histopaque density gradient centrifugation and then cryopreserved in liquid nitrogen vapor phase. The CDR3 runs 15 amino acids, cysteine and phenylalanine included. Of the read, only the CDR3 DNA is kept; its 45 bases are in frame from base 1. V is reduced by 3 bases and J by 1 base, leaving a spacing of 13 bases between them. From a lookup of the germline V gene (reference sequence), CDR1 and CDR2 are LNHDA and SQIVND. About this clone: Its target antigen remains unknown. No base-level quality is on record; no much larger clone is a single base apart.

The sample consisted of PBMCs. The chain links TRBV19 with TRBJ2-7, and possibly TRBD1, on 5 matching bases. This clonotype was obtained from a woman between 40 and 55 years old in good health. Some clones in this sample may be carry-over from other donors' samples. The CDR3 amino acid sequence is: CASSIGSGFSYEQYF. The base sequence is TGTGCCAGTAGTATTGGGTCAGGGTTTTCCTACGAGCAGTACTTC. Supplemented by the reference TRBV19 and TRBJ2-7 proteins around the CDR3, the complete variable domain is DGGITQSPKYLFRKEGQNVTLSCEQNLNHDAMYWYRQDPGQGLRLIYYSQIVNDFQKGDIAEGYSVSREKKESFPLTVTSAQKNPTAFYLCASSIGSGFSYEQYFGPGTRLTVT.